A selection of T cell receptor beta chains follows, all from one sample in a study of sequential checkpoint blockade in melanoma. Assay: immunoSEQ multiplex PCR; the TCRdb copy retains only in-frame clones and omits some. This table has over 2,500 clones, over 15% appearing once. Sequenced here: tumor tissue (inferred from file names), sampled from a patient given nivolumab and ipilimumab in sequence. These TCRs come from a human donor with melanoma. Both conserved end residues are part of each CDR3. A D gene is named only where the DNA matches it firmly. For some rows the clone size is stated as once, few or many, or as a class when expanded; others skip it.

v_call: TRBV6-8
d_call: TRBD2
j_call: TRBJ2-3
clone_size: few
cdr3_aa: CASSHSSGGADTQYF
cdr3_nt: TGTGCCAGCAGTCACTCTAGCGGGGGGGCAGATACGCAGTATTTT

v_call: TRBV6-8
d_call: TRBD2
j_call: TRBJ2-1
clone_size: -
cdr3_aa: CASSYSTGGGNEQFF
cdr3_nt: TGTGCCAGCAGTTACTCGACGGGGGGGGGCAATGAGCAGTTCTTC

v_call: TRBV6-8
d_call: -
j_call: TRBJ2-7
clone_size: -
cdr3_aa: CASKPETVPSYEQYF
cdr3_nt: TGTGCCAGCAAGCCGGAGACAGTCCCCTCCTACGAGCAGTACTTC

v_call: TRBV11-3
d_call: TRBD1
j_call: TRBJ2-7
clone_size: many
cdr3_aa: CASSYQGAFNEQYF
cdr3_nt: TGTGCCAGCAGCTATCAGGGGGCCTTCAACGAGCAGTACTTC

v_call: TRBV19
d_call: -
j_call: TRBJ1-5
clone_size: -
cdr3_aa: CASRDLGIYQPQHF
cdr3_nt: TGTGCCAGTAGGGACCTAGGGATCTATCAGCCCCAGCATTTT

v_call: TRBV11-3
d_call: TRBD2
j_call: TRBJ2-1
clone_size: many
cdr3_aa: CASSLTQGLAYNEQFF
cdr3_nt: TGTGCCAGCAGCTTAACCCAGGGACTAGCCTACAATGAGCAGTTCTTC

v_call: TRBV6-4
d_call: -
j_call: TRBJ2-7
clone_size: -
cdr3_aa: CASSLGYEQYF
cdr3_nt: TGTGCCAGCAGTTTAGGGTACGAGCAGTACTTC

v_call: TRBV11-3
d_call: TRBD1
j_call: TRBJ2-2
clone_size: -
cdr3_aa: CASSLLVVAGTGNTGELFF
cdr3_nt: TGTGCCAGCAGCTTACTGGTTGTAGCCGGGACAGGGAACACCGGGGAGCTGTTTTTT

v_call: TRBV6-8
d_call: -
j_call: TRBJ2-5
clone_size: -
cdr3_aa: CASSAGVRETQYF
cdr3_nt: TGTGCCAGCAGTGCAGGAGTGCGAGAGACCCAGTACTTC

v_call: TRBV9
d_call: TRBD2
j_call: TRBJ2-1
clone_size: -
cdr3_aa: CASSARASGAYNEQFF
cdr3_nt: TGTGCCAGCAGCGCCCGGGCTAGCGGGGCCTACAATGAGCAGTTCTTC

v_call: TRBV11-3
d_call: TRBD1
j_call: TRBJ2-1
clone_size: few
cdr3_aa: CASSPRGGQAAYNEQFF
cdr3_nt: TGTGCCAGCAGCCCTAGAGGAGGACAGGCGGCCTACAATGAGCAGTTCTTC

v_call: TRBV11-3
d_call: -
j_call: TRBJ1-2
clone_size: medium-sized
cdr3_aa: CASSPGQSNYGYTF
cdr3_nt: TGTGCCAGCAGCCCCGGACAGTCTAACTATGGCTACACCTTC

v_call: TRBV11-3
d_call: -
j_call: TRBJ1-4
clone_size: medium-sized
cdr3_aa: CASSLDGTSTNEKLFF
cdr3_nt: TGTGCCAGCAGCTTAGACGGGACGTCAACTAATGAAAAACTGTTTTTT

v_call: TRBV28
d_call: -
j_call: TRBJ1-5
clone_size: -
cdr3_aa: CASSRLINQPQHF
cdr3_nt: TGTGCCAGCAGTCGTCTAATAAATCAGCCCCAGCATTTT

v_call: TRBV10-3
d_call: TRBD1
j_call: TRBJ2-7
clone_size: medium-sized
cdr3_aa: CAISESRGLSYEQYF
cdr3_nt: TGTGCCATCAGTGAGTCAAGGGGGCTCTCCTACGAGCAGTACTTC

v_call: TRBV11-3
d_call: -
j_call: TRBJ2-2
clone_size: many
cdr3_aa: CASSLDREAGELFF
cdr3_nt: TGTGCCAGCAGCTTAGACAGGGAAGCCGGGGAGCTGTTTTTT

v_call: TRBV14
d_call: TRBD1
j_call: TRBJ1-2
clone_size: few
cdr3_aa: CASSRGQGRFGYTF
cdr3_nt: TGTGCCAGCAGCCGCGGACAGGGACGTTTTGGCTACACCTTC

v_call: TRBV9
d_call: TRBD2
j_call: TRBJ2-1
clone_size: -
cdr3_aa: CASRGGTSGPLRSYNEQFF
cdr3_nt: TGTGCCAGCCGAGGGGGGACTAGCGGACCCCTACGCTCCTACAATGAGCAGTTCTTC

v_call: TRBV29-1
d_call: -
j_call: TRBJ2-5
clone_size: -
cdr3_aa: CSVEQGWDQETQYF
cdr3_nt: TGCAGCGTGGAACAGGGATGGGACCAAGAGACCCAGTACTTC

v_call: TRBV5-1
d_call: TRBD2
j_call: TRBJ2-1
clone_size: -
cdr3_aa: CASSSTGTSFSNEQFF
cdr3_nt: TGCGCCAGCAGCTCTACCGGGACTAGCTTCAGCAATGAGCAGTTCTTC

v_call: TRBV19
d_call: -
j_call: TRBJ2-7
clone_size: -
cdr3_aa: CASSIMVGSSYEQYF
cdr3_nt: TGTGCCAGTAGTATAATGGTCGGAAGCTCCTACGAGCAGTACTTC

v_call: TRBV11-3
d_call: TRBD2
j_call: TRBJ2-5
clone_size: medium-sized
cdr3_aa: CASSLRLAGEETQYF
cdr3_nt: TGTGCCAGCAGCTTGCGGCTAGCGGGGGAAGAGACCCAGTACTTC

v_call: TRBV6-8
d_call: TRBD2
j_call: TRBJ2-2
clone_size: few
cdr3_aa: CASSSGRATGELFF
cdr3_nt: TGTGCCAGCAGTAGCGGGAGGGCCACCGGGGAGCTGTTTTTT

v_call: TRBV12-1
d_call: -
j_call: TRBJ1-4
clone_size: -
cdr3_aa: CASSPRGPGDEKLFF
cdr3_nt: TGTGCCAGCAGCCCCAGGGGGCCGGGAGATGAAAAACTGTTTTTT

v_call: TRBV5-1
d_call: TRBD1
j_call: TRBJ1-1
clone_size: -
cdr3_aa: CASSRPRVGTENTEAFF
cdr3_nt: TGCGCCAGCAGCAGGCCTAGGGTTGGGACAGAGAACACTGAAGCTTTCTTT

v_call: TRBV6-8
d_call: TRBD1
j_call: TRBJ1-2
clone_size: many
cdr3_aa: CASSYGTGGRYRTNYGYTF
cdr3_nt: TGTGCCAGCAGTTACGGGACAGGGGGCCGGTACCGTACTAACTATGGCTACACCTTC

v_call: TRBV11-3
d_call: TRBD1
j_call: TRBJ1-4
clone_size: medium-sized
cdr3_aa: CASSWTGANEKLFF
cdr3_nt: TGTGCCAGCAGCTGGACAGGGGCTAATGAAAAACTGTTTTTT

v_call: TRBV11-3
d_call: -
j_call: TRBJ2-7
clone_size: many
cdr3_aa: CASSKRGGLSYEQYF
cdr3_nt: TGTGCCAGCAGCAAGAGGGGCGGGCTCTCCTACGAGCAGTACTTC

v_call: TRBV12-5
d_call: TRBD2
j_call: TRBJ2-1
clone_size: once
cdr3_aa: CASGSSLAGGLGEQFF
cdr3_nt: TGTGCTAGTGGCAGCTCCCTAGCGGGAGGTTTAGGTGAGCAGTTCTTC

v_call: TRBV30
d_call: -
j_call: TRBJ1-1
clone_size: few
cdr3_aa: CAWSVGRLFLNTEAFF
cdr3_nt: TGTGCCTGGAGTGTGGGTAGGCTATTTTTGAACACTGAAGCTTTCTTT

v_call: TRBV6-8
d_call: TRBD2
j_call: TRBJ2-1
clone_size: few
cdr3_aa: CASSDSAGVTYDEQFF
cdr3_nt: TGTGCCAGCAGTGACTCGGCGGGAGTGACGTACGATGAGCAGTTCTTC

v_call: TRBV6-8
d_call: TRBD1
j_call: TRBJ2-7
clone_size: -
cdr3_aa: CASSSPTGPFDEQYF
cdr3_nt: TGTGCCAGCAGTTCACCGACAGGGCCCTTCGACGAGCAGTACTTC

v_call: TRBV28
d_call: TRBD1
j_call: TRBJ1-2
clone_size: -
cdr3_aa: CASSPTPNSGGDGYTF
cdr3_nt: TGTGCCAGCAGTCCGACACCTAATTCAGGGGGCGATGGCTACACCTTC

v_call: TRBV30
d_call: -
j_call: TRBJ2-3
clone_size: -
cdr3_aa: CAWRFGGTDTQYF
cdr3_nt: TGTGCCTGGAGGTTTGGTGGGACAGATACGCAGTATTTT

v_call: TRBV18
d_call: -
j_call: TRBJ2-1
clone_size: -
cdr3_aa: CASSPMEAEQFF
cdr3_nt: TGTGCCAGCTCACCAATGGAAGCTGAGCAGTTCTTC

v_call: TRBV7-1
d_call: TRBD2
j_call: TRBJ2-1
clone_size: many
cdr3_aa: CAWLAGGYNEQFF
cdr3_nt: TGTGCCTGGCTAGCGGGGGGCTACAATGAGCAGTTCTTC

v_call: TRBV11-3
d_call: TRBD2
j_call: TRBJ2-5
clone_size: large
cdr3_aa: CASSLGTSGTQETQYF
cdr3_nt: TGTGCCAGCAGCTTGGGCACTAGCGGGACCCAAGAGACCCAGTACTTC

v_call: TRBV30
d_call: -
j_call: TRBJ2-2
clone_size: few
cdr3_aa: CAWSQGIGELFF
cdr3_nt: TGTGCCTGGAGCCAAGGTATCGGGGAGCTGTTTTTT

v_call: TRBV14
d_call: -
j_call: TRBJ2-5
clone_size: -
cdr3_aa: CASGGHGETQYF
cdr3_nt: TGTGCCAGCGGGGGTCACGGGGAGACCCAGTACTTC

v_call: TRBV28
d_call: TRBD2
j_call: TRBJ2-1
clone_size: few
cdr3_aa: CASRLAGETNEQFF
cdr3_nt: TGTGCCAGCAGGTTAGCGGGAGAGACCAATGAGCAGTTCTTC

v_call: TRBV11-3
d_call: TRBD1
j_call: TRBJ2-3
clone_size: many
cdr3_aa: CASSQGTGGADTQYF
cdr3_nt: TGTGCCAGCAGCCAAGGGACAGGGGGCGCAGATACGCAGTATTTT